Listed below are T cell receptor beta chains from one sample, sequenced in a study of identical twins. TCRdb reprocessed the 5' RACE reads with MiXCR, giving one entry per CDR3 protein. The data show 1.5 million to 2 million distinct CDR3 sequences, less than 40% seen once. Sequenced input: cord blood. These receptors were collected from a newborn girl in good health. Each CDR3 is given without its conserved first and last residue. Rows give clone size only sometimes, using once, few, many, or a class for an expanded clone.

cdr3_aa,j_call,v_call,clone_size
ASSLYIQGGFYEQY,TRBJ2-7,TRBV7-2,few
ASSMGTSEEQY,TRBJ2-7,TRBV19,few
ASSFTPYRYHSMNTEAF,TRBJ1-1,TRBV28,few
ASSLERGFGNTIY,TRBJ1-3,TRBV5-1,-
ASSRPNNEQF,TRBJ2-1,TRBV28,-
ASSPRWDYAAQETQY,TRBJ2-5,TRBV11-1,few
ASKGWDSGANVLT,TRBJ2-6,TRBV11-2,-
ASSSVAIEGEQY,TRBJ2-5,TRBV7-9,few
ASSLGSGSYNEQY,-,TRBV13,-
ASSPHRGRELRTEAF,TRBJ1-1,TRBV5-1,-
ATSDRPSGGIHEQF,TRBJ2-1,TRBV24-1,few
ASLRGTGGIGGEKLF,TRBJ1-4,TRBV12-3/TRBV12-4,-
ASSARTSGEGYNEQF,TRBJ2-1,TRBV5-4,few
ASSAVGGSTDTQY,TRBJ2-3,TRBV2,many
ASSLGRGRLTEAF,TRBJ1-1,TRBV5-8,-
ASSLRTSGFSYNEQF,TRBJ2-1,TRBV27,once
ASSFKRQGVDGYT,TRBJ1-2,TRBV7-9,-
ASSLGGASFGGEQY,TRBJ2-7,TRBV12-3/TRBV12-4,-
SVGGANPHNEQF,TRBJ2-1,TRBV29-1,many
ASSYTSSTDTQY,TRBJ2-3,TRBV6-2/TRBV6-3,-
ASSLIAGGSEVTQY,TRBJ2-3,TRBV7-2,-
AISEGLAANTGELF,TRBJ2-1,TRBV10-3,-
ASSQGGAQY,TRBJ2-5,TRBV14,many
ASSPQGVLSYGYT,TRBJ1-2,TRBV5-6,few
AIRETGAQGYGYT,TRBJ1-2,TRBV10-3,-
SAPGQIYEQY,TRBJ2-7,TRBV20-1,-
ASSRSLAGVEQY,TRBJ2-7,TRBV5-1,once
ATLGTPNYGYT,TRBJ1-2,TRBV24-1,-
ASRGTSEQY,TRBJ2-7,TRBV12-3/TRBV12-4,few
ASNTIANTGELF,TRBJ2-2,TRBV6-5,-
ATSRDQRARDTQY,TRBJ2-3,TRBV15,-
SALVGPNEKLF,TRBJ1-4,TRBV20-1,few
AISEQTSGPYEQY,TRBJ2-7,TRBV10-3,few
ASSHRTGAYGYT,TRBJ1-2,TRBV2,once
ASSHQGFPGLAGPVSEQF,TRBJ2-1,TRBV4-2,few
SANHPGRPSQDTQY,TRBJ2-3,TRBV20-1,-
ASSAQLGNEQF,TRBJ2-1,TRBV11-2,few
ASSLAAVKETQY,TRBJ2-5,TRBV5-1,-
ASSQELTGGQETQF,-,TRBV3-1,-
SARDLIAGGYNEQF,TRBJ2-1,TRBV20-1,-
SAAGLGGYT,TRBJ1-2,TRBV29-1,-
ASSQIQGNTEAF,TRBJ1-1,TRBV3-1,-
AWSVPRRSSGNTIY,TRBJ1-3,TRBV30,-
ASIAGRGYGYT,TRBJ1-2,TRBV19,-
ASSQDRDRGSPYEQY,TRBJ2-7,TRBV4-2,few
ASRSRLAQETQY,TRBJ2-5,TRBV2,few
ASSPTSGNTGELF,TRBJ2-2,TRBV5-1,many
ASQRPAGQRNQPQH,TRBJ1-5,TRBV6-6,-
ASSLDGKGYEQY,-,TRBV5-1,-
ASSMPFSGANVLT,TRBJ2-6,TRBV4-1,-
ASSHLGSWGQETQY,TRBJ2-5,TRBV28,-
SVMRRLGNGELF,TRBJ2-2,TRBV29-1,few
ASNQAGTAGGEQF,TRBJ2-1,TRBV4-2,few
ASSPGLAGSMGQF,TRBJ2-1,TRBV12-3/TRBV12-4,few
SARFTETGNYNEQF,TRBJ2-1,TRBV20-1,few
ASSQDGARSSYEQY,TRBJ2-7,TRBV4-2,-
ASSYSYGYT,TRBJ1-2,TRBV6-6,many
AWSEVPNEQY,TRBJ2-5,TRBV30,-
ASSLTPGGVGQTQY,TRBJ2-5,TRBV13,-